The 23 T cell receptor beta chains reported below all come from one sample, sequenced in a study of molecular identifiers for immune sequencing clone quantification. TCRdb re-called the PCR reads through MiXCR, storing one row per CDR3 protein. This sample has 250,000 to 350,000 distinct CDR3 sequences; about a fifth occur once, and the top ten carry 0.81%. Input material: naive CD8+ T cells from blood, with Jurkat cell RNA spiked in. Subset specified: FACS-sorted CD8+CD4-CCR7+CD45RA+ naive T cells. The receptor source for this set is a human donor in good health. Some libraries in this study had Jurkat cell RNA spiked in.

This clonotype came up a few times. CDR3 coding DNA: TGTGCCAGCAGGGACCCTAGCGGGAGCTCCTACAATGAGCAGTTCTTC. It yields the protein CASRDPSGSSYNEQFF. This chain uses TRBV28 with TRBJ2-1; 10 bases are a match to TRBD2. CDR1 MDHEN and CDR2 SYDVKM come from the germline V gene. The J segment lost 0 bases and the V segment lost 6 bases, leaving 5 bases of the junction unmatched. The CDR3 consists of 16 residues.

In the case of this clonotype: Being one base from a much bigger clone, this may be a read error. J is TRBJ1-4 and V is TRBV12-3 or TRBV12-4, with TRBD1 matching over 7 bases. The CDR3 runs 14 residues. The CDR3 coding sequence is TGTGCCAGCAGTCCCAGGGGGATGAGTGAAAAACTGCTTTTT. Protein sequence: CASSPRGMSEKLLF.

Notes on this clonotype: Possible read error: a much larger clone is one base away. In DNA, the CDR3 is TGTGCCAGCAGCCCCCGACTCGAAACTAATGAAAAACCGTTTTTT. Encoded protein: CASSPRLETNEKPFF. The chain has TRBV7-9 and TRBJ1-4; D gene uncertain. This CDR3 is 15 amino acids long. Germline V gives CDR1 SEHNR, CDR2 FQNEAQ (reference sequence). Full variable domain (outside the CDR3, taken from reference TRBV7-9 and TRBJ1-4): DTGVSQNPRHKITKRGQNVTFRCDPISEHNRLYWYRQTLGQGPEFLTYFQNEAQLEKSRLLSDRFSAERPKGSFSTLEIQRTEQGDSAMYLCASSPRLETNEKPFFGSGTQLSVL.

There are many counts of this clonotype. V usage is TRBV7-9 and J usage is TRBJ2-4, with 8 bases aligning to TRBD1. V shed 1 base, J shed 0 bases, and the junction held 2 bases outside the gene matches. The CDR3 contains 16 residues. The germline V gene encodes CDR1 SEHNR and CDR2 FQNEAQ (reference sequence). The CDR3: CASSLGQGQAKNIQYF. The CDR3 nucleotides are TGTGCCAGCAGCTTAGGACAGGGGCAAGCCAAAAACATTCAGTACTTC.

The DNA for the CDR3 is TGTGCCAGCAGTGAAGTTGCAGGGGGCGCGAGTAACTATGGCTACACCTTC. Its translation is CASSEVAGGASNYGYTF. V and J are TRBV2 and TRBJ1-2; 8 bases agree with TRBD1. The V gene's germline CDR1 is SNHLY and CDR2 FYNNEI. The CDR3 consists of 17 residues. V lost 1 base, J lost 1 base, and 8 bases stayed unmatched.

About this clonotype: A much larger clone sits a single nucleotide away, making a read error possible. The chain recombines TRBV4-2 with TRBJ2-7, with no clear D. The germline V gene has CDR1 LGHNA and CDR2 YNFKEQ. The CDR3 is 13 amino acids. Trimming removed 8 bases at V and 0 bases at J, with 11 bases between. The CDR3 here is CASGAPPSYEQYF. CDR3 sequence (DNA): TGTGCCAGCGGTGCCCCACCCTCCTACGAGCAGTACTTC.

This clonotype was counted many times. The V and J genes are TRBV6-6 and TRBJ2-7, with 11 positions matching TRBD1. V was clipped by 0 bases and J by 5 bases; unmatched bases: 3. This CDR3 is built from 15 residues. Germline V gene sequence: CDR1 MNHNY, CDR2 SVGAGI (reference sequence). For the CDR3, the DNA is TGTGCCAGCAGTTACTCAGGACAGGGGGCGGACGAGCAGTACTTC. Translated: CASSYSGQGADEQYF.

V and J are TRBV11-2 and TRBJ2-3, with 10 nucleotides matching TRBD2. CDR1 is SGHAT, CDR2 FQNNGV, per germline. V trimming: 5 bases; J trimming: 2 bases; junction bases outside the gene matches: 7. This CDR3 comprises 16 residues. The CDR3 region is CASSPLAGGYTDTQYF. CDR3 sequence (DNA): TGTGCCAGCAGCCCTTTAGCGGGGGGCTACACAGATACGCAGTATTTT.

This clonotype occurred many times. CDR3 coding DNA: TGTGCCAGCAGTTTGACGACGGTGACCTACAATGAGCAGTTCTTC. Translated: CASSLTTVTYNEQFF. The V call is TRBV27, the J call TRBJ2-1; D unclear. The CDR3 runs to 15 residues. The ends were cut back, 3 bases at V and 2 bases at J, with 11 bases in the middle. CDR1 and CDR2 from the germline V gene are MNHEY and SMNVEV (reference sequence).

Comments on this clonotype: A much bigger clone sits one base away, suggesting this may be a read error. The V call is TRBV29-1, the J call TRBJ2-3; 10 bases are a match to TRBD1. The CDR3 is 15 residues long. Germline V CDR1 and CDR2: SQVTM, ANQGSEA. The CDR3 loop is CGVGLGQGHADTQYF. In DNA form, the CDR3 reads TGCGGCGTTGGACTGGGACAGGGGCACGCAGATACGCAGTATTTT.

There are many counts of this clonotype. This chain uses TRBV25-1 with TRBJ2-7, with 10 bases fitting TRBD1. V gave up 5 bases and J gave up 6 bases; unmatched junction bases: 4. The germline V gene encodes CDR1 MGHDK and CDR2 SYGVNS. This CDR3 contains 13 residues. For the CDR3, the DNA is TGTGCCAGCAGTCTTGACAGGGGGCTCGAGCAGTACTTC. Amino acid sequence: CASSLDRGLEQYF.

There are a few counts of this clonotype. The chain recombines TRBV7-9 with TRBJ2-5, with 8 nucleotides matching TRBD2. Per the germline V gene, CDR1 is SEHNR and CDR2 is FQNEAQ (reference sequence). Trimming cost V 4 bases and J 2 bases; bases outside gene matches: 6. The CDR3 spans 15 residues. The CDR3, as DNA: TGTGCCAGCAGCTCCTGGTTAGCGGGGCAAGAGACCCAGTACTTC. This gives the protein CASSSWLAGQETQYF.

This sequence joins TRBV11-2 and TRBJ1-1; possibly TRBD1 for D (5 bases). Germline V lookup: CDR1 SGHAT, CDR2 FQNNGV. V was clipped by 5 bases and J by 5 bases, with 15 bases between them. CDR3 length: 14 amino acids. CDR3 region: CASSPRGGVTEAFF. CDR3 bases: TGTGCCAGCAGCCCCCGGGGGGGGGTTACTGAAGCTTTCTTT.

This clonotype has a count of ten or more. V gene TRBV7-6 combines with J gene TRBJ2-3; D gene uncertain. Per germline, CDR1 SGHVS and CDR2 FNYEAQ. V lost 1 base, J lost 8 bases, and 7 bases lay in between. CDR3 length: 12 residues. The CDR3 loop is CASSLEGSTQYF. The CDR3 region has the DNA TGTGCCAGCAGCTTAGAGGGTAGTACGCAGTATTTT.

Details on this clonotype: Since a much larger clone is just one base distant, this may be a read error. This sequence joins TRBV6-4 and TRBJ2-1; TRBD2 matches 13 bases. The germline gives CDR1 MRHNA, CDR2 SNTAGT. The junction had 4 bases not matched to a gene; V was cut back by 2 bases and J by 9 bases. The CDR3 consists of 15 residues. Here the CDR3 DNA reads TGTGCCAGCAGTGACACTAGCGGGGGGGCCACTGAGCAGTTCTTC. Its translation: CASSDTSGGATEQFF.

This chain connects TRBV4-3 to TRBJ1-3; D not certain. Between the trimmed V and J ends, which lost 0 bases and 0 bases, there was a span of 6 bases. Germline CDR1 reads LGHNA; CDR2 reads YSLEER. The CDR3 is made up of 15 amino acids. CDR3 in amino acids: CASSQEVSSGNTIYF. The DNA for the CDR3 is TGCGCCAGCAGCCAAGAGGTTTCCTCTGGAAACACCATATATTTT.

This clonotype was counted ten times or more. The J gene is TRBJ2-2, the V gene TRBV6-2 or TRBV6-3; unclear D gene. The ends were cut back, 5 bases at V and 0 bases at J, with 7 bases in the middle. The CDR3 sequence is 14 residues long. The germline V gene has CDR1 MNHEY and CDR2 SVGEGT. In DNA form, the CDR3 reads TGTGCCAGCAGTCGGACGGCGAACACCGGGGAGCTGTTTTTT. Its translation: CASSRTANTGELFF.

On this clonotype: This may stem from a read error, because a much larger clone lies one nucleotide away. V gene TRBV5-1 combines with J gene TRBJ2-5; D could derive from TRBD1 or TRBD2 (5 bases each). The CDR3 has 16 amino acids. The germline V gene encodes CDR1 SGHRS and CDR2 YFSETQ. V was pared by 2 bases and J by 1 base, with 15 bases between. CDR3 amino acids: CASSFRLRDLQETQYF. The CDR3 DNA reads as TGCGCCAGCAGCTTTAGACTTAGGGACCTCCAAGAGACCCAGTACTTC.

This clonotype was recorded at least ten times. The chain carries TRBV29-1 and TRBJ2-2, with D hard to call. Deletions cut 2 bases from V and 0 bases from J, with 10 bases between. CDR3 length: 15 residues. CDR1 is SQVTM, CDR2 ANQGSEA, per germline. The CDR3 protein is CSVEIAAANTGELFF. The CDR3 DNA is TGCAGCGTTGAAATCGCAGCCGCGAACACCGGGGAGCTGTTTTTT.

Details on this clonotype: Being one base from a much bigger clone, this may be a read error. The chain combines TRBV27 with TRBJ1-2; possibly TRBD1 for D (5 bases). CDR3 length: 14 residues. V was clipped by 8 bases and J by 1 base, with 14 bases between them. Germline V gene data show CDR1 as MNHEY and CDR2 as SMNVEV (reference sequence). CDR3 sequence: CASGRDGNNYGYTF. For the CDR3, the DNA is TGTGCCAGCGGCCGGGACGGAAATAACTATGGCTACACCTTC.

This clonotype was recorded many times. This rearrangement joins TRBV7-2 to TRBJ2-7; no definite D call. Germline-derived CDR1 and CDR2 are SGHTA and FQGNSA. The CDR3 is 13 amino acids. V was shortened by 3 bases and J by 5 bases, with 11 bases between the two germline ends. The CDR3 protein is CASSFFHGHEQYF. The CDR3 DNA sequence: TGTGCCAGCAGCTTCTTTCACGGCCACGAGCAGTACTTC.

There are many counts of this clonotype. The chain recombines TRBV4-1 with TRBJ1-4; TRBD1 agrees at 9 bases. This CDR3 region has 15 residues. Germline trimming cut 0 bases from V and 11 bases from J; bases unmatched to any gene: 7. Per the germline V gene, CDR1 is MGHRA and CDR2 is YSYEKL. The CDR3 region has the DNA TGCGCCAGCAGCCAAGACGGACAGGGGCTGGGGAAACTGTTTTTT. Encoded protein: CASSQDGQGLGKLFF.

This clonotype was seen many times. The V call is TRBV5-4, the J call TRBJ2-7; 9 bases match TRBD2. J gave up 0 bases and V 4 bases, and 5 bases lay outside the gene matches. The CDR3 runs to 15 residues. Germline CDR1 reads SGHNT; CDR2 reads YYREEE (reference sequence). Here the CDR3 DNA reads TGTGCCAGCAGCAACCCTAGCGGGAACTCCTACGAGCAGTACTTC. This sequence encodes CASSNPSGNSYEQYF.